This TCR beta chain was identified in a study of PD-1 blockade in classical Hodgkin lymphoma. Relapses following autologous stem cell transplantation were seen in all patients, with brentuximab vedotin exposure varying. When best responses were assessed, they were complete response, partial response or progressive disease. Assay used: immunoSEQ multiplex PCR; TCRdb lists only in-frame clones, some missing. The repertoire has approximately 60,000 clones, 90% of them found once; the top ten carry approximately 9.7%. The sequences come from peripheral blood mononuclear cells (PBMCs), collected at baseline. This clonotype was sampled from a human donor with classical Hodgkin lymphoma.

The CDR3 coding sequence is TGCGCCAGCAGCTTCCTACAGGGACCCGATGAGCAGTTCTTC. The encoded protein is CASSFLQGPDEQFF. The genes are TRBV5-1 and TRBJ2-1; perhaps TRBD1 as D (6 bases). The CDR3 is 14 residues long. Trimming shortened V by 2 bases and J by 8 bases, and 14 bases separated the two germline ends. Germline V gene lookup returns CDR1 SGHRS and CDR2 YFSETQ.